The 26 T cell receptor beta chains given below trace back to one sample, sequenced in a study of CD8 T cells in Susac syndrome. RNA was extracted with the RNeasy kit, and a quantity of roughly 0.45 to 1 ug was reverse transcribed using random hexamers. Using its own MiXCR run on the immunoSEQ multiplex PCR reads, TCRdb lists one record per CDR3 protein. This sample has roughly 67,000 distinct CDR3 sequences; approximately 94% occur once, and the top ten carry about 0.38%. The sequencing input was CD8+ T cells from PBMCs. Receptor source: a human donor with multiple sclerosis.

The chain employs TRBV18 and TRBJ2-4; 9 bases are shared with TRBD1. Losses at the gene ends were 2 bases for V and 0 bases for J; bases not matched to a gene: 5. The CDR3 has 17 residues. The germline CDR1 and CDR2 sequences are KGHSH and LQKENI. The CDR3 DNA reads as TGTGCCAGCTCACCATTTGACAGGGGGAGAGCCAAAAACATTCAGTACTTC. Protein sequence: CASSPFDRGRAKNIQYF.

This clonotype was seen once. The rearrangement links TRBV29-1 to TRBJ2-7, with 8 bases lining up with TRBD2. J gave up 1 base and V 4 bases, and 6 bases lay outside the gene matches. Germline V CDR1 and CDR2: SQVTM, ANQGSEA. The CDR3 length is 14 residues. The CDR3 reads CSVGLAGASYEQYF. As DNA, the CDR3 is TGCAGCGTTGGTCTAGCGGGTGCATCCTACGAGCAGTACTTC.

The rearrangement joins TRBV27 to TRBJ2-7; 8 bases align to TRBD2. Unmatched junction bases numbered 6, after V lost 5 bases and J lost 3 bases. Germline-derived CDR1 and CDR2 are MNHEY and SMNVEV (reference sequence). CDR3 length equals 14 residues. The DNA for the CDR3 is TGTGCCAGCAGTCGCAGCGGGAGCAGCTACGAGCAGTACTTC. This sequence encodes CASSRSGSSYEQYF.

This chain connects TRBV2 to TRBJ2-5; D might be TRBD1 or TRBD2, each matching 6 bases. Germline CDR1 SNHLY, CDR2 FYNNEI. The length of the CDR3 is 15 residues. The V end lost 4 bases, the J end lost 5 bases, and 17 bases lay between the germline ends. The CDR3, as DNA: TGTGCCAGCAGTGGACCTACGGGGGCTCGGGAGACCCAGTACTTC. Translation gives CASSGPTGARETQYF.

The rearrangement links TRBV4-3 to TRBJ2-1, with D maybe TRBD2 (6 bases). The length of the CDR3 is 13 residues. Per germline, CDR1 LGHNA and CDR2 YSLEER. V gave up 0 bases and J gave up 9 bases, with 9 bases separating them. CDR3 bases: TGCGCCAGCAGCCAAGAAGGGACTGTTGAGCAGTTCTTC. This translates into CASSQEGTVEQFF.

This rearrangement joins TRBV2 to TRBJ2-4; tentatively, D is TRBD2 (6 bases). This CDR3 has 17 amino acids. Between the trimmed V and J ends, which lost 3 bases and 8 bases, there was a span of 23 bases. Germline loops: CDR1 SNHLY, CDR2 FYNNEI. The CDR3 DNA follows: TGTGCCAGCAGTGATCCCCTAGGTAGGGAGGAGTTGGACATTCAGTACTTC. Protein: CASSDPLGREELDIQYF.

The CDR3 nucleotides are TGTGCCATCAGTGAGTCTCGGGCAGATAGGGAAGAGACCCAGTACTTC. As protein: CAISESRADREETQYF. This chain connects TRBV10-3 to TRBJ2-5; D remains ambiguous. Trimming stripped 0 bases from V and 3 bases from J, with 14 bases between. The CDR3 totals 16 residues. Germline-derived CDR1 and CDR2 are ENHRY and SYGVKD.

This rearrangement joins TRBV29-1 to TRBJ2-7; 7 bases align to TRBD2. With 4 bases clipped from V and 0 bases from J, the junction kept 6 bases outside the gene matches. The CDR3 has 14 residues. CDR1 is SQVTM and CDR2 is ANQGSEA in the germline V gene. The CDR3 DNA follows: TGCAGCGTTGTGGCGGGAGATTCCTCCTACGAGCAGTACTTC. Translation: CSVVAGDSSYEQYF.

The chain uses TRBV4-1 and TRBJ1-6; possibly TRBD1 for D (6 bases). V lost 3 bases and J 9 bases, leaving 18 bases between the germline ends. Germline CDR1 is MGHRA and CDR2 is YSYEKL. The CDR3 is made up of 16 amino acids. The CDR3 DNA follows: TGCGCCAGCAGCCATTCTTATCCGGGACATCGTTCACCCCTCCACTTT. Its translation is CASSHSYPGHRSPLHF.

The chain carries TRBV29-1 and TRBJ2-1; TRBD2 is a possible D gene (6 bases). This CDR3 contains 15 residues. The V gene lost 0 bases and the J gene lost 7 bases, with 16 bases spanning the gap. In germline, CDR1 is SQVTM, CDR2 ANQGSEA. The CDR3 loop is CSVEDQVLAANEQFF. The CDR3 DNA reads TGCAGCGTTGAAGATCAGGTACTAGCAGCAAATGAGCAGTTCTTC.

The chain uses TRBV27 and TRBJ2-7; 7 bases fit TRBD1. The CDR3 is 15 residues long. The trim removed 7 bases at V and 0 bases at J, leaving 9 bases unmatched. CDR1 MNHEY and CDR2 SMNVEV come from the germline V gene (reference sequence). CDR3 region: CASKITGESSYEQYF. Here the CDR3 DNA reads TGTGCCAGCAAAATTACAGGGGAAAGCTCCTACGAGCAGTACTTC.

This clonotype was detected once. CDR3 protein: CSVILSDRTQETQYF. The DNA for the CDR3 is TGCAGCGTTATCCTTTCCGACAGGACCCAAGAGACCCAGTACTTC. The chain uses TRBV29-1 and TRBJ2-5, with D perhaps TRBD1 (6 bases). There are 15 residues in the CDR3. V was cut by 5 bases and J by 1 base, with 17 bases left in between. Germline assignment: CDR1 SQVTM and CDR2 ANQGSEA. Variable domain in full (rest from reference TRBV29-1 and TRBJ2-5): SAVISQKPSRDICQRGTSLTIQCQVDSQVTMMFWYRQQPGQSLTLIATANQGSEATYESGFVIDKFPISRPNLTFSTLTVSNMSPEDSSIYLCSVILSDRTQETQYFGPGTRLLVL.

The table lists this clonotype with a few counts. This chain joins TRBV7-3 and TRBJ2-3; a weak D match, TRBD2 (6 bases). Trimming removed 5 bases from V and 2 bases from J, with 11 bases in between. Germline assignment: CDR1 SGHTA and CDR2 FQGTGA. CDR3 length equals 14 residues. The CDR3 loop reads CASSPGTPTDTQYF. The CDR3, as DNA: TGTGCCAGCAGCCCTGGGACTCCCACAGATACGCAGTATTTT. The full variable domain, completed using reference TRBV7-3 and TRBJ2-3, is GAGVSQTPSNKVTEKGKYVELRCDPISGHTALYWYRQSLGQGPEFLIYFQGTGAADDSGLPNDRFFAVRPEGSVSTLKIQRTERGDSAVYLCASSPGTPTDTQYFGPGTRLTVL.

The chain carries TRBV7-9 and TRBJ1-1; 11 bases fit TRBD1. There are 16 residues in the CDR3. The germline CDR1 and CDR2 sequences are SEHNR and FQNEAQ (reference sequence). V lost 4 bases, J lost 4 bases, and 8 bases stayed unmatched. The CDR3 here is CASSWIRTGGGTEAFF. CDR3 nucleotides: TGTGCCAGCAGCTGGATTCGGACAGGGGGCGGCACTGAAGCTTTCTTT.

The chain links TRBV13 to TRBJ1-2; no definite D call. This CDR3 contains 13 residues. V was pared by 3 bases and J by 3 bases, with 8 bases between. Germline CDR1 PRHDT, CDR2 FYEKMQ (reference sequence). CDR3: CASSFGNDYGYTF. CDR3 DNA sequence: TGTGCCAGCAGCTTTGGCAACGACTATGGCTACACCTTC.

CDR3 DNA sequence: TGTGCCAGCAGCCCAGACAGGGGGCAGTTGAACACTGAAGCTTTCTTT. Protein product: CASSPDRGQLNTEAFF. V and J are TRBV7-9 and TRBJ1-1; the match to TRBD1 covers 10 bases. The CDR3 consists of 16 residues. V was pared by 5 bases and J by 0 bases, with 6 bases of the junction left unmatched. Germline V gives CDR1 SEHNR, CDR2 FQNEAQ (reference sequence).

This chain joins TRBV7-9 and TRBJ2-2; tentatively, D is TRBD2 (6 bases). Germline loops: CDR1 SEHNR, CDR2 FQNEAQ (reference sequence). Trimming shortened V by 2 bases and J by 3 bases, and 10 bases separated the two germline ends. This CDR3 is 15 amino acids long. The CDR3 DNA follows: TGTGCCAGCAGCTTACGACTAGTAGACACCGGGGAGCTGTTTTTT. Protein sequence: CASSLRLVDTGELFF.

This chain joins TRBV7-3 and TRBJ2-2; D is unclear. The CDR3 covers 13 residues. V shed 0 bases and J shed 6 bases, with 5 bases lying between them. Germline V gene sequence: CDR1 SGHTA, CDR2 FQGTGA. CDR3 nucleotides: TGTGCCAGCAGCTTAACAGGTCCCGGGGAGCTGTTTTTT. As protein: CASSLTGPGELFF. Combining the CDR3 with reference TRBV7-3 and TRBJ2-2 gives the whole variable domain GAGVSQTPSNKVTEKGKYVELRCDPISGHTALYWYRQSLGQGPEFLIYFQGTGAADDSGLPNDRFFAVRPEGSVSTLKIQRTERGDSAVYLCASSLTGPGELFFGEGSRLTVL.

With regard to this clonotype: Sequence at one end of the junction differs from germline and may be a read error. J is TRBJ1-1 and V is TRBV5-6; D is perhaps TRBD1 (6 bases). This CDR3 region has 14 residues. Germline-derived CDR1 and CDR2 are SGHDT and YYEEEE. The CDR3 loop reads CASTLTGWSTEAFF. The CDR3 DNA reads as TGTGCCAGCACCTTGACAGGATGGAGCACTGAAGCTTTCTTT.

The rearrangement uses TRBV19 and TRBJ1-1; no clear D. Trimming stripped 6 bases from V and 0 bases from J, with 8 bases between. The germline V gene encodes CDR1 LNHDA and CDR2 SQIVND (reference sequence). The CDR3 is made up of 13 amino acids. CDR3 amino acids: CASRANMNTEAFF. In DNA, the CDR3 is TGTGCCAGTAGGGCCAATATGAACACTGAAGCTTTCTTT.

V usage is TRBV12-3 or TRBV12-4 and J usage is TRBJ2-1; D possibly corresponds to TRBD1 (5 bases). This CDR3 comprises 15 residues. The V and J ends lost 7 bases and 0 bases respectively, with 13 bases between them. The CDR3 DNA is TGTGCCAGCACCCAGGGTCTGGGCTCCTACAATGAGCAGTTCTTC. Its translation: CASTQGLGSYNEQFF.

V gene TRBV5-1 combines with J gene TRBJ2-1; the D is unclear. CDR1 is SGHRS, CDR2 YFSETQ, per germline. The V end lost 0 bases, the J end lost 2 bases, and 9 bases lay between the germline ends. The CDR3 covers 15 residues. In DNA form, the CDR3 reads TGCGCCAGCAGCTTGGCTGACACCCCCTACAATGAGCAGTTCTTC. Encoded protein: CASSLADTPYNEQFF.

The chain uses TRBV4-1 and TRBJ2-7, with D perhaps TRBD1 (5 bases). Germline loops: CDR1 MGHRA, CDR2 YSYEKL. This CDR3 has 13 amino acids. The germline V and J ends were trimmed by 1 base and 3 bases, with 7 bases remaining between them. CDR3 sequence reads: CASSQGRDYEQYF. The CDR3 nucleotides read TGCGCCAGCAGCCAAGGCAGGGACTACGAGCAGTACTTC.

The chain uses TRBV27 and TRBJ2-1; D remains unclear. Trimming took 3 bases from V and 3 from J, leaving 9 bases between them. The CDR3 runs 14 residues. Germline lookup yields CDR1 MNHEY and CDR2 SMNVEV (reference sequence). The CDR3 reads CASSFSPGYNEQFF. The DNA of the CDR3 is TGTGCCAGCAGTTTTTCGCCTGGCTACAATGAGCAGTTCTTC.

The rearrangement links TRBV6-5 to TRBJ1-3; D is undetermined. V lost 5 bases to trimming and J lost 1 base, with 9 bases between them. Germline V gene sequence: CDR1 MNHEY, CDR2 SVGAGI. CDR3 size: 14 residues. The CDR3 DNA sequence: TGTGCCAGCAGTGATCTGTGGTCTGGAAACACCATATATTTT. It yields the protein CASSDLWSGNTIYF.

The rearrangement joins TRBV29-1 to TRBJ2-1, with D uncertain. The CDR3 contains 11 residues. Germline CDR1 SQVTM, CDR2 ANQGSEA. V was shortened by 1 base and J by 9 bases, with 7 bases between the two germline ends. The CDR3 loop is CSVEGAGEQFF. CDR3 bases: TGCAGCGTTGAAGGGGCTGGTGAGCAGTTCTTC.